This T cell receptor beta chain derives from a study of T cell responses to AZD1222 COVID-19 vaccine. Of note for this clone: What it binds is not known.

The repertoire was sequenced with immunoSEQ multiplex PCR; TCRdb's copy has only in-frame clones and lacks some. This table has 150,000 or so clones, approximately 94% appearing once. Study findings and constraints: Reportedly, nearly half the spike-specific TCRs target unmutated variant regions. The repertoires were collected only after the peak T cell response. Just a handful of AZD1222 recipients tested seropositive at baseline. The sample set comprised mostly white British donors with more females, and clonal diversity was possibly underestimated.

Germline CDR1 SGHTA, CDR2 FQGTGA. With 0 bases removed from V and 1 base from J, the gap between germline ends came to 9 bases. The CDR3 covers 15 residues. The specimen was peripheral blood, collected on day 0 of AZD1222 vaccination. The chain employs TRBV7-3 and TRBJ1-1, with D maybe TRBD1 (5 bases). The sequence came from an adult in good health. This CDR3 is CASSLTGAPNTEAFF. In DNA form, the CDR3 reads TGTGCCAGCAGCTTAACCGGGGCACCGAACACTGAAGCTTTCTTT. Full variable domain (missing parts from reference TRBV7-3 and TRBJ1-1): GAGVSQTPSNKVTEKGKYVELRCDPISGHTALYWYRQSLGQGPEFLIYFQGTGAADDSGLPNDRFFAVRPEGSVSTLKIQRTERGDSAVYLCASSLTGAPNTEAFFGQGTRLTVV.